These 10 T cell receptor beta chains share one sample of origin, sequenced in a study of a mutant IDH1 vaccine in newly diagnosed glioma. For these receptors, no antigen is known. Sequencing used immunoSEQ multiplex PCR; TCRdb keeps in-frame clones, though not all of them. Altogether 30,000 to 35,000 clones are present, around 89% being singletons, with the ten largest covering 20%. Time point in this sample: week 11, during vaccination. Doses comprised 300 ug of mutant IDH1 20-mer peptide each, plus topical imiquimod. Sequencing was performed on PBMCs, taken from a glioma patient whose treatment included an IDH1 peptide vaccine. Source of these receptors: a man younger than 35 with glioma.

This chain joins TRBV6-5 and TRBJ2-7, with D maybe TRBD1 (5 bases). The CDR3 is 15 amino acids. Between the trimmed V and J ends, which lost 0 bases and 6 bases, there was a span of 15 bases. The V gene's germline CDR1 is MNHEY and CDR2 SVGAGI. The CDR3 region is CASSYSRQGSSEQYF. The CDR3 region has the DNA TGTGCCAGCAGTTACTCGCGGCAGGGCAGTAGCGAGCAGTACTTC.

The rearrangement links TRBV7-9 to TRBJ1-2; 7 nucleotides align to TRBD1. The length of the CDR3 is 16 residues. CDR1 is SEHNR, CDR2 FQNEAQ, per germline (reference sequence). Trimming cost V 5 bases and J 5 bases; bases outside gene matches: 14. The CDR3 DNA reads TGTGCCAGCAGCCCCATCCAGGGGGATTGGAGTTATGGCTACACCTTC. Amino acid sequence: CASSPIQGDWSYGYTF.

The rearrangement joins TRBV6-5 to TRBJ2-3; D possibly corresponds to TRBD2 (6 bases). The germline CDR1 and CDR2 sequences are MNHEY and SVGAGI. CDR3 length: 15 amino acids. V was trimmed by 6 bases and J by 3 bases, leaving 16 bases between them. The CDR3 DNA reads TGTGCCAGCAGAGGGACCTTTCGGGGGACAGATACGCAGTATTTT. This codes for CASRGTFRGTDTQYF.

The chain uses TRBV7-2 and TRBJ1-2; D uncertain. The germline gives CDR1 SGHTA, CDR2 FQGNSA. V was shortened by 1 base and J by 6 bases, with 15 bases between the two germline ends. The CDR3 is made up of 15 amino acids. Written as DNA, the CDR3 is TGTGCCAGCAGCTTAGAGTTCCGGGGAGCGGATGGCTACACCTTC. This encodes CASSLEFRGADGYTF.

The J gene is TRBJ2-3, the V gene TRBV5-1; 7 bases are shared with TRBD2. The J segment lost 0 bases and the V segment lost 1 base, leaving 11 bases of the junction unmatched. CDR1 and CDR2 (germline): SGHRS, YFSETQ. This CDR3 comprises 18 residues. The CDR3 sequence: CASSLRSSGPTSTDTQYF. The CDR3 DNA is TGCGCCAGCAGCTTGCGGTCTAGCGGCCCTACCAGCACAGATACGCAGTATTTT. Using reference TRBV5-1 and TRBJ2-3 for the parts outside the CDR3, the full variable domain is KAGVTQTPRYLIKTRGQQVTLSCSPISGHRSVSWYQQTPGQGLQFLFEYFSETQRNKGNFPGRFSGRQFSNSRSEMNVSTLELGDSALYLCASSLRSSGPTSTDTQYFGPGTRLTVL.

The V and J genes are TRBV6-1 and TRBJ1-4; a weak D match, TRBD1 (5 bases). This CDR3 region has 17 residues. V was shortened by 1 base and J by 4 bases, with 16 bases between the two germline ends. Germline V gives CDR1 MNHNS, CDR2 SASEGT. The CDR3 DNA is TGTGCCAGCAGTGAAGGGTCCTTCAGGGTTTATAATGAAAAACTGTTTTTT. Translation gives CASSEGSFRVYNEKLFF.

The V gene is TRBV18, the J gene TRBJ1-1; the D is unclear. V lost 6 bases and J 10 bases, leaving 24 bases between the germline ends. CDR1 is KGHSH, CDR2 LQKENI, per germline. CDR3 length: 15 amino acids. The CDR3 coding sequence is TGTGCCAGCTCCCAGCGGTCAGGACCGGATCTAGGAGCTTTCTTT. Translation gives CASSQRSGPDLGAFF.

J is TRBJ2-7 and V is TRBV7-2; D not certain. Germline assignment: CDR1 SGHTA and CDR2 FQGNSA. The CDR3 contains 11 residues. V gave up 4 bases and J gave up 4 bases, with 5 bases separating them. CDR3 DNA sequence: TGTGCCAGCAGCTCGCAGTACGAGCAGTACTTC. It specifies CASSSQYEQYF.

The genes are TRBV5-6 and TRBJ1-2; 7 positions agree with TRBD1. V gave up 0 bases and J gave up 5 bases; unmatched junction bases: 4. CDR1 and CDR2 from the germline V gene are SGHDT and YYEEEE. This CDR3 is 14 amino acids long. CDR3 protein: CASSLDRGWYGYTF. The CDR3 bases are TGTGCCAGCAGCTTGGACAGGGGATGGTATGGCTACACCTTC.

The V call is TRBV19, the J call TRBJ1-4; D is unclear. CDR1 and CDR2 (germline): LNHDA, SQIVND (reference sequence). The length of the CDR3 is 15 residues. Trimming removed 0 bases from V and 5 bases from J, with 10 bases in between. CDR3 amino acids: CASSIDRRPNEKLFF. The CDR3 DNA reads as TGTGCCAGTAGTATAGACCGCAGGCCAAATGAAAAACTGTTTTTT.